This T cell receptor (beta chain) was profiled in a study of response to subunit inactivated influenza vaccine. Study-wide results and limits: With each seasonal influenza vaccination, the authors suggested, few new T cells are recruited.

Each CDR3 protein gets one entry after TCRdb re-called the RT-PCR reads with MiXCR. The data contain approximately 530,000 distinct CDR3 sequences, over 10% of them singletons. This clonotype was seen a handful of times. Its antigen is as yet unknown. The sample was PBMCs from blood, taken 40 to 50 days after vaccination. The receptor comes from a man aged 50 or older who received an inactivated influenza vaccine.

The CDR3 loop reads CASRAELAGGRDTQYF. CDR3 coding DNA: TGCGCCAGCAGGGCAGAACTAGCGGGAGGGCGAGATACGCAGTATTTT. V usage is TRBV5-1 and J usage is TRBJ2-3; 13 nucleotides align to TRBD2. The V gene end was trimmed by 5 bases and the J gene end by 5 bases; junction bases not matched to a gene: 8. Germline lookup yields CDR1 SGHRS and CDR2 YFSETQ. The CDR3 covers 16 residues.